This is a list of T cell receptor beta chains from one sample in a study of beta chain features in type 1 diabetes. Assay: immunoSEQ multiplex PCR; the TCRdb copy retains only in-frame clones and omits some. The table lists 150,000 to 190,000 clones, over 9% of them singletons, with 0.5% in the top ten. The sequencing input was central memory CD4+ T cells from blood. These receptor sequences come from a young man with type 1 diabetes. The CDR3 runs from the conserved cysteine through the conserved F or W. The order of the fields is D gene, clone size, J gene, V gene, CDR3 DNA, CDR3 protein. A D gene is named only where the DNA matches it firmly. Not every row has a clone size; where given, it reads once, few, many or a size class.

.	few	TRBJ2-7	TRBV27	TGTGCCAGCAGTTTAGTTCCAGGGGCCTACGAGCAGTACTTC	CASSLVPGAYEQYF
.	.	TRBJ2-7	TRBV19	TGTGCCAGTAGTTTAACAGACACGTACGAGCAGTACTTC	CASSLTDTYEQYF
.	.	TRBJ2-5	TRBV4-1	TGCGCCAGCAGCCAAGCCTCCGGTGGCGGAGAGACCCAGTACTTC	CASSQASGGGETQYF
.	.	TRBJ2-5	TRBV7-2	TGTGCCAGCAGCACCTTTGAGGGGACCCAGTACTTC	CASSTFEGTQYF
.	.	TRBJ1-2	TRBV4-3	TGCGCCAGCAGCCGCGGACTGACGAACTATGGCTACACCTTC	CASSRGLTNYGYTF
.	.	TRBJ1-1	TRBV11-2	TGTGCCAGCAGCTTTTTTGGACAGCCATTCGCTTTCTTT	CASSFFGQPFAFF
TRBD2	few	TRBJ2-3	TRBV11-2	TGTGCCAGCAGCTTCAGACTAGCGGGAGGTATAGATACGCAGTATTTT	CASSFRLAGGIDTQYF
TRBD2	few	TRBJ2-3	TRBV5-1	TGCGCCAGCAGCGCCGCCGGGACTAGCGGATCAGATACGCAGTATTTT	CASSAAGTSGSDTQYF
.	.	TRBJ2-1	TRBV28	TGTGCCAGCAGCCTAGCTTACAATGAGCAGTTCTTC	CASSLAYNEQFF
.	few	TRBJ1-2	TRBV27	TGTGCCAGCCGCAGGGGCTATGGCTACACCTTC	CASRRGYGYTF
.	few	TRBJ2-5	TRBV28	TGTGCCAGCAGTTTCCTCCCTAGCGCAGGTCGAGAGACCCAGTACTTC	CASSFLPSAGRETQYF
.	.	TRBJ2-1	TRBV7-7	TGTGCTAGCAGCTTAACAGGGAGCTCCTACAATGAGCAGTTCTTC	CASSLTGSSYNEQFF